The clone carrying this T cell receptor beta chain appeared many times. Antigen: not known. From the 5' RACE reads, TCRdb called clonotypes with MiXCR, one entry per CDR3 protein. The sample has 110,000 or so distinct CDR3 sequences, roughly 7.2% seen once; the top ten hold roughly 3%. The data were obtained in a study of T cells after yellow fever vaccination. Study-level information: Preparation used SMART-Seq v4 Ultra Low Input for the low-cell-number fractions.

General study results and limits: Boosting was followed by the reappearance of most primary-vaccination clones (approximately 95% CD4, about 90% CD8).

The CDR3 is 16 residues long. The V end lost 2 bases, the J end lost 8 bases, and 19 bases lay between the germline ends. The V gene's germline CDR1 is MDHEN and CDR2 SYDVKM. The sequence came from a young man who received the YFV17D yellow fever vaccine. The V call is TRBV28, the J call TRBJ2-1, with D possibly TRBD2 on 5 matching bases. The material was CD4+ T cells sorted from PBMCs, obtained more than 35 days after the first yellow fever vaccination. The CDR3 region is CASSLAGRWEFDEQFF. CDR3 sequence (DNA): TGTGCCAGCAGTTTAGCTGGGCGGTGGGAGTTTGATGAGCAGTTCTTC.